A single sample is the source of the 21 T cell receptor beta chains below, sequenced in a study of T cells after posttransplantation cyclophosphamide. The repertoire was sequenced with immunoSEQ multiplex PCR; TCRdb's copy has only in-frame clones and lacks some. The sample was found to contain more than 30,000 clones, and every one recurs. The sequencing input was PBMCs. The origin of the receptors is a girl under 18 in good health, CMV-negative, and a related stem cell transplant donor.

This clone was counted many times. The V call is TRBV14, the J call TRBJ1-3; no firm D call. V gave up 4 bases and J gave up 2 bases, with 15 bases separating them. The germline V gene has CDR1 SGHDN and CDR2 FVKESK. The CDR3 runs to 16 residues. This CDR3 reads CASSRRLAAAGNTIYF. CDR3 nucleotides: TGTGCCAGCAGCCGCCGCCTCGCGGCGGCTGGAAACACCATATATTTT.

This clone was observed at least ten times. The V call is TRBV19, the J call TRBJ1-1; 8 bases agree with TRBD1. The CDR3 extends over 16 amino acids. Germline CDR1 is LNHDA and CDR2 is SQIVND (reference sequence). V was clipped by 1 base and J by 0 bases; unmatched bases: 4. The CDR3 bases are TGTGCCAGTAGTATAGGTGGGACAGGTATGAACACTGAAGCTTTCTTT. Protein sequence: CASSIGGTGMNTEAFF. The full variable domain, with the rest looked up from reference TRBV19 and TRBJ1-1, is DGGITQSPKYLFRKEGQNVTLSCEQNLNHDAMYWYRQDPGQGLRLIYYSQIVNDFQKGDIAEGYSVSREKKESFPLTVTSAQKNPTAFYLCASSIGGTGMNTEAFFGQGTRLTVV.

In its sample, this clone was seen a few times. The V gene is TRBV7-8, the J gene TRBJ1-1, with TRBD1 matching 7 bases. The CDR3 extends over 13 amino acids. V shed 5 bases and J 7 bases; nucleotides not matched to a gene: 7. The germline V gene has CDR1 SGHVS and CDR2 FQNEAQ. CDR3 amino acids: CASSLRQGSEAFF. Here the CDR3 DNA reads TGTGCCAGCAGCCTACGACAGGGTAGTGAAGCTTTCTTT.

This clone was found many times. The CDR3 does not close with the conserved phenylalanine or tryptophan, likely indicating a read error. No DNA is shown, since the ends of the CDR3 on it are uncertain; the CDR3 is the one TCRdb lists. The V gene is TRBV5-4, the J gene TRBJ2-7; the D segment call TRBD1 is taken from the table without a DNA check. The CDR3 length equals 14 residues, ends included. Germline lookup yields CDR1 SGHNT and CDR2 YYREEE (reference sequence). CDR3 protein: CASAWKRDRDSFRS.

This clone was counted many times. The CDR3 coding sequence is TGCGCCAGCAGCTCTGGCTTGGGACAGGGGGCGGAGGGCTACACCTTC. This translates into CASSSGLGQGAEGYTF. The chain is built from TRBV5-1 and TRBJ1-2, with 12 positions matching TRBD1. Trimming removed 3 bases from V and 8 bases from J; junction bases left unmatched: 11. Germline CDR1 SGHRS, CDR2 YFSETQ. The CDR3 consists of 16 residues.

This clone appeared many times. The chain recombines TRBV4-1 with TRBJ1-5, with 7 positions matching TRBD1. The CDR3 loop spans 13 amino acids. Germline values: CDR1 MGHRA, CDR2 YSYEKL. V shed 4 bases and J 4 bases; nucleotides not matched to a gene: 1. In DNA, the CDR3 is TGCGCCAGCAGCCCACAGGGGAATCAGCCCCAGCATTTT. It is translated as CASSPQGNQPQHF.

This clone has at least ten counts. The gene calls are TRBV6-1 and TRBJ1-4; D gene uncertain. V shed 6 bases and J shed 4 bases, with 9 bases lying between them. The CDR3 is 13 residues long. From germline, CDR1 is MNHNS and CDR2 SASEGT. The CDR3 sequence is CASRVTINEKLFF. The CDR3 bases are TGTGCCAGCAGAGTCACAATTAATGAAAAACTGTTTTTT.

At least ten counts were recorded for this clone. CDR3 in DNA: TGTGCCAGCAGCGTAGAATCTGAGGGCAATGGCTACACCTTC. This codes for CASSVESEGNGYTF. The V call is TRBV9, the J call TRBJ1-2; D uncertain. The V gene's germline CDR1 is SGDLS and CDR2 YYNGEE. V was clipped by 0 bases and J by 6 bases, with 12 bases between them. The CDR3 has 14 residues.

This clone was counted at least ten times. This chain connects TRBV15 to TRBJ1-5; a weak D match, TRBD1 (5 bases). CDR3 length: 17 residues. Trimming pared 3 bases from V and 1 base from J, leaving 16 bases between. The V gene's germline CDR1 is LNHNV and CDR2 YYDKDF (reference sequence). The CDR3: CATSSLIGVWSNQPQHF. The DNA for the CDR3 is TGTGCCACCAGCAGCTTGATAGGGGTATGGAGCAATCAGCCCCAGCATTTT.

This clone was counted at least ten times. The CDR3 DNA is TGCGCCAGCAGCCCCGGGACAGGGCACACTGAAGCTTTCTTT. Amino acids: CASSPGTGHTEAFF. The gene calls are TRBV5-1 and TRBJ1-1, with 9 positions matching TRBD1. Trimming removed 4 bases from V and 3 bases from J; junction bases left unmatched: 4. In germline, CDR1 is SGHRS, CDR2 YFSETQ. This CDR3 has 14 residues.

This clone turned up a few times. The rearrangement links TRBV28 to TRBJ1-1, with a tentative D call TRBD1 (5 bases). CDR1 is MDHEN, CDR2 SYDVKM, per germline. Trimming took 7 bases from V and 3 from J, leaving 9 bases between them. CDR3 length: 12 amino acids. The CDR3 loop is CASTGGDTEAFF. In DNA, the CDR3 is TGTGCCAGCACCGGGGGTGACACTGAAGCTTTCTTT.

The chain carries TRBV30 and TRBJ1-2; a possible D gene is TRBD1 (6 bases). Germline CDR1 reads GTSNPN; CDR2 reads SVGIG (reference sequence). Trimming left V 3 bases short and J 4 bases short, with 15 bases between. The length of the CDR3 is 14 residues. DNA of the CDR3: TGTGCCTGGAGGAAGGGGAGGGGGACCTATGGCTACACCTTC. It codes for CAWRKGRGTYGYTF.

This clone was counted ten times or more. This chain connects TRBV19 to TRBJ1-6; D is unresolved. The germline gives CDR1 LNHDA, CDR2 SQIVND (reference sequence). Trimming stripped 6 bases from V and 5 bases from J, with 8 bases between. The CDR3 spans 13 residues. Here the CDR3 DNA reads TGTGCCAGTAGGGTATCGGATAATTCACCCCTCCACTTT. It codes for CASRVSDNSPLHF. Based on the CDR3 plus reference TRBV19 and TRBJ1-6, the full variable domain is DGGITQSPKYLFRKEGQNVTLSCEQNLNHDAMYWYRQDPGQGLRLIYYSQIVNDFQKGDIAEGYSVSREKKESFPLTVTSAQKNPTAFYLCASRVSDNSPLHFGNGTRLTVT.

This clone has a handful of counts. The genes are TRBV5-1 and TRBJ2-5; 7 positions agree with TRBD1. The J call is uncertain, as TRBJ2-7 better fits the DNA end. From germline, CDR1 is SGHRS and CDR2 YFSETQ. The CDR3 contains 15 residues. CDR3 DNA: TGCGCCAGCAGCAGTACCGGGACAGCCGTTTACGAGCAGTACTTC. Amino acid sequence: CASSSTGTAVYEQYF.

This chain joins TRBV18 and TRBJ2-2; a possible D gene is TRBD1 (5 bases). The germline V gene has CDR1 KGHSH and CDR2 LQKENI. The CDR3 is 15 residues long. V was clipped by 3 bases and J by 1 base, with 9 bases between them. The CDR3 sequence is CASSPDRLNTGELFF. The CDR3 bases are TGTGCCAGCTCACCTGACAGATTGAACACCGGGGAGCTGTTTTTT.

This chain links TRBV15 with TRBJ2-7; possible D gene TRBD2, 6 bases. CDR1 and CDR2 from the germline V gene are LNHNV and YYDKDF (reference sequence). The CDR3 is 16 residues long. The V gene lost 0 bases and the J gene lost 1 base, with 13 bases spanning the gap. The CDR3 sequence: CATSRDLARSSYEQYF. In DNA, the CDR3 is TGTGCCACCAGCAGAGACCTAGCGCGATCTTCCTACGAGCAGTACTTC. The full variable domain, rest sourced from reference TRBV15 and TRBJ2-7, is DAMVIQNPRYQVTQFGKPVTLSCSQTLNHNVMYWYQQKSSQAPKLLFHYYDKDFNNEADTPDNFQSRRPNTSFCFLDIRSPGLGDTAMYLCATSRDLARSSYEQYFGPGTRLTVT.

This clone was recorded at least ten times. The rearrangement uses TRBV11-1 and TRBJ1-6, with TRBD1 matching over 7 bases. The length of the CDR3 is 15 residues. V gave up 5 bases and J gave up 10 bases; unmatched junction bases: 11. Germline lookup yields CDR1 SGHAT and CDR2 FQDESV (reference sequence). The CDR3 sequence is CASSLKSEGQSPLHF. In nucleotides, the CDR3 is TGTGCCAGCAGCCTGAAATCAGAGGGACAGTCACCCCTCCACTTT.

Ten or more counts support this clone. The V and J genes are TRBV7-9 and TRBJ2-7, with 10 bases that match TRBD1. V lost 5 bases and J lost 2; bases outside the gene matches: 6. This CDR3 contains 15 residues. Per germline, CDR1 SEHNR and CDR2 FQNEAQ (reference sequence). The CDR3 loop is CASSRPGTGAYEQYF. The CDR3 nucleotides read TGTGCCAGCAGCCGACCCGGGACAGGGGCCTACGAGCAGTACTTC.

V and J are TRBV11-2 and TRBJ2-3, with TRBD2 matching over 13 bases. The CDR3 covers 17 residues. Looked up from germline, CDR1 is SGHAT and CDR2 is FQNNGV. Unmatched junction bases numbered 6, after V lost 5 bases and J lost 1 base. The CDR3 is CASSLRLAGGRTDTQYF. CDR3 bases: TGTGCCAGCAGCCTCCGACTAGCGGGGGGACGCACAGATACGCAGTATTTT.

This chain uses TRBV5-4 with TRBJ1-2, with 9 positions matching TRBD1. V dropped 3 bases and J dropped 6; count of bases not matched to a gene: 9. Germline CDR1 reads SGHNT; CDR2 reads YYREEE (reference sequence). The CDR3 consists of 15 residues. The CDR3 here is CASSSFPGQGHGYTF. The CDR3 DNA follows: TGTGCCAGCAGCTCCTTCCCGGGACAGGGACATGGCTACACCTTC.

This clone was found many times. The chain uses TRBV27 and TRBJ2-7; the match to TRBD1 covers 8 bases. The CDR3 spans 14 residues. Looked up from germline, CDR1 is MNHEY and CDR2 is SMNVEV (reference sequence). V shed 2 bases and J 0 bases; nucleotides not matched to a gene: 0. The CDR3 DNA sequence: TGTGCCAGCAGTTTAGACAGGGGCTCCTACGAGCAGTACTTC. Its translation: CASSLDRGSYEQYF.